These 32 T cell receptor beta chains originate from one sample sequenced in a study of CD8 T cells in ankylosing spondylitis. TCRdb reprocessed the 5' RACE reads via MiXCR and lists one record per CDR3 protein. Among about 250,000 distinct CDR3 sequences listed, approximately 8% were seen once. The sequencing input was blood, either unsorted or a sorted T cell fraction (not recorded which). The receptor source for this set is a female donor with ankylosing spondylitis or in good health (not recorded which).

This clonotype was seen many times. This sequence joins TRBV12-3 or TRBV12-4 and TRBJ1-1; possibly TRBD1 for D (5 bases). CDR3 length: 13 amino acids. V lost 6 bases, J lost 4 bases, and 12 bases lay in between. The CDR3 sequence is CASSLGGGTEAFF. The CDR3 DNA sequence: TGTGCCAGCAGCTTGGGGGGAGGCACTGAAGCTTTCTTT.

This clonotype was recorded many times. The gene calls are TRBV6-5 and TRBJ2-7, with D possibly being TRBD1 (6 bases). This CDR3 region has 15 residues. V shed 2 bases and J shed 3 bases, with 14 bases lying between them. From germline, CDR1 is MNHEY and CDR2 SVGAGI. Here the CDR3 reads CASSYRGQYLYEQYF. CDR3 coding DNA: TGTGCCAGCAGTTACCGCGGACAGTACCTCTACGAGCAGTACTTC.

This clonotype was detected ten times or more. The rearrangement uses TRBV28 and TRBJ2-5; the D gene is possibly TRBD1 (5 bases). The CDR3 contains 14 residues. With 5 bases removed from V and 6 bases from J, the gap between germline ends came to 16 bases. Germline V lookup: CDR1 MDHEN, CDR2 SYDVKM. The CDR3 spells CASSSDSGRKTQYF. CDR3 bases: TGTGCCAGCAGTAGCGACAGTGGACGAAAGACCCAGTACTTC. Full variable domain (outside the CDR3, taken from reference TRBV28 and TRBJ2-5): DVKVTQSSRYLVKRTGEKVFLECVQDMDHENMFWYRQDPGLGLRLIYFSYDVKMKEKGDIPEGYSVSREKKERFSLILESASTNQTSMYLCASSSDSGRKTQYFGPGTRLLVL.

This clonotype was counted many times. J is TRBJ2-1 and V is TRBV28; possible D gene TRBD2, 6 bases. Germline-derived CDR1 and CDR2 are MDHEN and SYDVKM. This CDR3 comprises 16 residues. V was cut by 2 bases and J by 8 bases, with 19 bases left in between. In DNA, the CDR3 is TGTGCCAGCAGTTTACTTCCGGGGGTTGTAAAGGATGAGCAGTTCTTC. It translates to CASSLLPGVVKDEQFF.

This clonotype was counted at least ten times. The gene calls are TRBV7-2 and TRBJ2-3; TRBD1 is a possible D gene (6 bases). V shed 7 bases and J shed 3 bases, with 17 bases lying between them. The CDR3 spans 15 residues. Germline assignment: CDR1 SGHTA and CDR2 FQGNSA. In DNA form, the CDR3 reads TGTGCCAGCACCTCGCTGGGGGCAAGGACAGATACGCAGTATTTT. This codes for CASTSLGARTDTQYF.

This clonotype was counted many times. This chain connects TRBV20-1 to TRBJ1-4; 8 nucleotides line up with TRBD1. Germline CDR1 reads DFQATT; CDR2 reads SNEGSKA (reference sequence). This CDR3 region has 12 residues. The trim removed 5 bases at V and 7 bases at J, leaving 3 bases unmatched. The CDR3 DNA reads TGCAGTGCTCAGGGGGCGAGTGAAAAACTGTTTTTT. It is translated as CSAQGASEKLFF.

This clonotype was counted many times. V usage is TRBV11-2 and J usage is TRBJ1-1, with D possibly TRBD1 on 5 matching bases. Trimming stripped 5 bases from V and 2 bases from J, with 24 bases between. Germline values: CDR1 SGHAT, CDR2 FQNNGV. This CDR3 region has 18 residues. CDR3 sequence: CASSHLLSWTQKNTEAFF. In DNA form, the CDR3 reads TGTGCCAGCAGCCACCTACTTAGTTGGACACAAAAAAACACTGAAGCTTTCTTT.

Ten or more counts support this clonotype. The chain links TRBV29-1 to TRBJ1-6; D gene unclear. CDR1 SQVTM and CDR2 ANQGSEA come from the germline V gene. V was pared by 4 bases and J by 6 bases, with 10 bases between. There are 13 residues in the CDR3. CDR3 sequence reads: CSVGEVTNSPLHF. In DNA, the CDR3 is TGCAGCGTTGGGGAGGTGACTAATTCACCCCTCCACTTT.

The chain couples TRBV11-2 to TRBJ2-5; TRBD1 aligns across 7 bases. The J segment lost 3 bases and the V segment lost 1 base, leaving 2 bases of the junction unmatched. The CDR3 sequence is 14 residues long. Germline assignment: CDR1 SGHAT and CDR2 FQNNGV. The CDR3 loop is CASSLADREETQYF. The DNA of the CDR3 is TGTGCCAGCAGCTTAGCCGACAGGGAAGAGACCCAGTACTTC.

This clonotype has ten or more counts. The J gene is TRBJ2-1, the V gene TRBV9; possible D gene TRBD2, 6 bases. The length of the CDR3 is 15 residues. The V end was cut by 0 bases, the J end by 6 bases, with 13 bases between. Germline V gives CDR1 SGDLS, CDR2 YYNGEE. The CDR3: CASSVGTRDFNEQFF. The CDR3, as DNA: TGTGCCAGCAGCGTAGGGACTCGGGACTTCAATGAGCAGTTCTTC. Complete variable domain (other parts from reference TRBV9 and TRBJ2-1): DSGVTQTPKHLITATGQRVTLRCSPRSGDLSVYWYQQSLDQGLQFLIQYYNGEERAKGNILERFSAQQFPDLHSELNLSSLELGDSALYFCASSVGTRDFNEQFFGPGTRLTVL.

This clonotype came up many times. V is TRBV29-1 and J is TRBJ2-7; no clear D. The V end was cut by 3 bases, the J end by 2 bases, with 8 bases between. Looked up from germline, CDR1 is SQVTM and CDR2 is ANQGSEA. This CDR3 has 12 amino acids. This CDR3 is CSVEGKPYEQYF. CDR3 bases: TGCAGCGTTGAGGGTAAACCCTACGAGCAGTACTTC.

This clonotype was seen ten or more times. Here the CDR3 reads CASSLNRGTNQPQHF. CDR3 coding DNA: TGTGCCAGCAGTTTGAACAGGGGGACCAATCAGCCCCAGCATTTT. V is TRBV12-3 or TRBV12-4 and J is TRBJ1-5; TRBD1 agrees at 8 bases. The length of the CDR3 is 15 residues. With V trimmed by 3 bases and J by 3 bases, 4 bases remained unmatched.

This clonotype has at least ten counts. The chain combines TRBV5-5 with TRBJ2-2, with D unclear. The CDR3 length is 14 residues. V was pared by 7 bases and J by 1 base, with 11 bases between. Germline V gene sequence: CDR1 SGHKS, CDR2 YYEKEE (reference sequence). In DNA, the CDR3 is TGTGCCAGCGGTGGTCGGGTGAACACCGGGGAGCTGTTTTTT. This gives the protein CASGGRVNTGELFF. Looking up the rest from reference TRBV5-5 and TRBJ2-2 gives the full variable domain: DAGVTQSPTHLIKTRGQQVTLRCSPISGHKSVSWYQQVLGQGPQFIFQYYEKEERGRGNFPDRFSARQFPNYSSELNVNALLLGDSALYLCASGGRVNTGELFFGEGSRLTVL.

Many counts were recorded for this clonotype. The gene calls are TRBV12-3 or TRBV12-4 and TRBJ2-7; D is perhaps TRBD1 (5 bases). This CDR3 has 16 residues. Trimming removed 6 bases from V and 0 bases from J, with 18 bases in between. The CDR3 is CASSLRVGHLSYEQYF. DNA of the CDR3: TGTGCCAGCAGCCTTCGGGTGGGGCACCTCTCCTACGAGCAGTACTTC.

There are many counts of this clonotype. This CDR3 reads CASSRLAGDSTGELFF. CDR3 DNA: TGCGCCAGCAGCCGGCTAGCGGGAGACAGCACCGGGGAGCTGTTTTTT. V and J are TRBV5-1 and TRBJ2-2, with 10 bases identical to TRBD2. V was clipped by 4 bases and J by 4 bases; unmatched bases: 7. Germline values: CDR1 SGHRS, CDR2 YFSETQ. The CDR3 has 16 residues.

This clonotype has at least ten counts. The gene calls are TRBV5-1 and TRBJ2-2, with D possibly TRBD1 on 6 matching bases. V was trimmed by 4 bases and J by 7 bases, leaving 17 bases between them. Germline-derived CDR1 and CDR2 are SGHRS and YFSETQ. CDR3 length: 15 amino acids. Written as DNA, the CDR3 is TGCGCCAGCAGCCCCCTCACAGGGCCCGGCGGGGAGCTGTTTTTT. Protein: CASSPLTGPGGELFF.

Points on this clonotype: With a much larger clone just one base away, this may be a read error. The chain links TRBV6-2 or TRBV6-3 to TRBJ2-1, with 12 bases matching TRBD2. This CDR3 is built from 16 residues. Germline-derived CDR1 and CDR2 are MNHEY and SVGEGT. CDR3 sequence (DNA): TGTGCCAGCAGTCCCCGGACTAGCGGGGTGTACAGTGAGCAGTTCTTC. Its translation: CASSPRTSGVYSEQFF.

This clonotype was detected ten times or more. This rearrangement joins TRBV18 to TRBJ2-6; D remains ambiguous. CDR1 KGHSH and CDR2 LQKENI come from the germline V gene. Between the trimmed V and J ends, which lost 1 base and 0 bases, there was a span of 7 bases. This CDR3 has 16 amino acids. The CDR3 sequence: CASSPRGYSGANVLTF. CDR3 DNA: TGTGCCAGCTCACCACGGGGTTACTCTGGGGCCAACGTCCTGACTTTC.

This clonotype was recorded at least ten times. The CDR3, as DNA: TGTGCCAGCAGCCGTACAGGCACCGGGGAGCTGTTTTTT. Translating it yields CASSRTGTGELFF. The chain has TRBV11-2 and TRBJ2-2; D might be TRBD1 (5 bases). CDR3 length: 13 residues. V was pared by 5 bases and J by 4 bases, with 8 bases between. The germline V gene has CDR1 SGHAT and CDR2 FQNNGV.

In this sample, this clonotype turned up many times. This chain joins TRBV5-1 and TRBJ2-2; D call uncertain. Trimming removed 0 bases at V and 1 base at J, with 4 bases between. The CDR3 extends over 14 amino acids. Germline loops: CDR1 SGHRS, CDR2 YFSETQ. CDR3 loop: CASSLGQNTGELFF. The CDR3 DNA reads as TGCGCCAGCAGCTTGGGACAGAACACCGGGGAGCTGTTTTTT.

In this sample, this clonotype turned up many times. This chain uses TRBV5-6 with TRBJ2-1, with D possibly being TRBD1 or TRBD2 (5 bases each). Germline V gene lookup returns CDR1 SGHDT and CDR2 YYEEEE. This CDR3 has 14 amino acids. With 3 bases removed from V and 10 bases from J, the gap between germline ends came to 17 bases. CDR3 protein: CASSWDPGIDEQFF. CDR3 coding DNA: TGTGCCAGCAGCTGGGACCCCGGTATTGACGAGCAGTTCTTC.

This clonotype came up many times. The chain joins TRBV6-2 or TRBV6-3 to TRBJ2-7; 11 bases are shared with TRBD2. The V gene's germline CDR1 is MNHEY and CDR2 SVGEGT. This CDR3 is built from 16 residues. J was trimmed by 1 base and V by 2 bases; bases with no gene match: 4. This CDR3 is CASSYPTSGSSYEQYF. CDR3 nucleotides: TGTGCCAGCAGTTACCCCACTAGCGGGAGTTCCTACGAGCAGTACTTC.

This clonotype was seen at least ten times. The V call is TRBV12-3 or TRBV12-4, the J call TRBJ2-3; 12 bases match TRBD2. The junction had 5 bases not matched to a gene; V was cut back by 6 bases and J by 4 bases. The CDR3 loop spans 15 amino acids. Here the CDR3 DNA reads TGTGCCAGCAGCTTGACTAGCGGGAGCCCAGATACGCAGTATTTT. It is translated as CASSLTSGSPDTQYF.

This clonotype was observed a few times. J is TRBJ2-3 and V is TRBV11-1, with D possibly being TRBD2 (5 bases). CDR3 length: 15 residues. In germline, CDR1 is SGHAT, CDR2 FQDESV (reference sequence). Trimming shortened V by 1 base and J by 1 base, and 9 bases separated the two germline ends. The CDR3 loop reads CASSLVGSGTDTQYF. In DNA, the CDR3 is TGTGCCAGCAGCTTAGTTGGGAGTGGCACAGATACGCAGTATTTT.

Ten or more counts support this clonotype. This chain connects TRBV2 to TRBJ2-1; a weak D match, TRBD1 (5 bases). Germline lookup yields CDR1 SNHLY and CDR2 FYNNEI. The CDR3 sequence is 12 residues long. Trimming pared 5 bases from V and 14 bases from J, leaving 16 bases between. The CDR3 region is CASSPRQGYKFF. CDR3 nucleotide sequence: TGTGCCAGCAGTCCCCGGCAGGGTTATAAGTTCTTC.

This clonotype was seen ten or more times. The chain recombines TRBV28 with TRBJ2-7; unclear D gene. From germline, CDR1 is MDHEN and CDR2 SYDVKM. The CDR3 runs 13 residues. V lost 3 bases to trimming and J lost 2 bases, with 8 bases between them. The CDR3 sequence: CASSLVQPYEQYF. CDR3 nucleotide sequence: TGTGCCAGCAGTTTGGTTCAGCCCTACGAGCAGTACTTC.

In this sample, this clonotype turned up many times. The chain employs TRBV11-1 and TRBJ2-3; 10 bases fit TRBD1. The CDR3 covers 18 residues. V gave up 5 bases and J gave up 0 bases; unmatched junction bases: 11. In germline, CDR1 is SGHAT, CDR2 FQDESV (reference sequence). In nucleotides, the CDR3 is TGTGCCAGCAGCCCTCGGGACAGGGGCGCCAGGAGCACAGATACGCAGTATTTT. Its protein is CASSPRDRGARSTDTQYF.

This clonotype was seen many times. The chain uses TRBV12-3 or TRBV12-4 and TRBJ2-2; no definite D call. Trimming took off 3 bases at V and 6 bases at J, with 5 bases between the two ends. This CDR3 is built from 12 residues. CDR3 coding DNA: TGTGCCAGCAGTTTTGGCGCCGGGGAGCTGTTTTTT. Its protein is CASSFGAGELFF.

This clonotype was observed at least ten times. The chain couples TRBV3-1 to TRBJ2-1; 9 bases are shared with TRBD1. With V trimmed by 1 base and J by 4 bases, 8 bases remained unmatched. CDR1 and CDR2 (germline): LGHDT, YNNKEL (reference sequence). The CDR3 has 17 amino acids. CDR3 sequence (DNA): TGTGCCAGCAGCCAAGGGTTACCGGGACAGGGATACAATGAGCAGTTCTTC. Translation: CASSQGLPGQGYNEQFF.

This clonotype has ten or more counts. This chain links TRBV9 with TRBJ2-1; 12 nucleotides line up with TRBD1. There are 16 residues in the CDR3. The germline gives CDR1 SGDLS, CDR2 YYNGEE. Germline trimming cut 2 bases from V and 7 bases from J; bases unmatched to any gene: 7. The CDR3 loop is CASSVTGQGAHNEQFF. DNA of the CDR3: TGTGCCAGCAGCGTCACGGGACAGGGGGCGCATAATGAGCAGTTCTTC.

The table lists this clonotype with many counts. V usage is TRBV9 and J usage is TRBJ2-1; no clear D. The germline CDR1 and CDR2 sequences are SGDLS and YYNGEE. The CDR3 is made up of 11 amino acids. The V end lost 3 bases, the J end lost 9 bases, and 7 bases lay between the germline ends. The CDR3 bases are TGTGCCAGCAGCGACTCGGGTGAGCAGTTCTTC. It is translated as CASSDSGEQFF.

In this sample, this clonotype turned up many times. CDR3 sequence: CASSLDGDHSNQPQHF. CDR3 in DNA: TGTGCCAGCAGCTTAGACGGGGATCATAGCAATCAGCCCCAGCATTTT. The chain links TRBV7-2 to TRBJ1-5; D not certain. Germline-derived CDR1 and CDR2 are SGHTA and FQGNSA. Trimming took 1 base from V and 0 from J, leaving 10 bases between them. The CDR3 consists of 16 residues.